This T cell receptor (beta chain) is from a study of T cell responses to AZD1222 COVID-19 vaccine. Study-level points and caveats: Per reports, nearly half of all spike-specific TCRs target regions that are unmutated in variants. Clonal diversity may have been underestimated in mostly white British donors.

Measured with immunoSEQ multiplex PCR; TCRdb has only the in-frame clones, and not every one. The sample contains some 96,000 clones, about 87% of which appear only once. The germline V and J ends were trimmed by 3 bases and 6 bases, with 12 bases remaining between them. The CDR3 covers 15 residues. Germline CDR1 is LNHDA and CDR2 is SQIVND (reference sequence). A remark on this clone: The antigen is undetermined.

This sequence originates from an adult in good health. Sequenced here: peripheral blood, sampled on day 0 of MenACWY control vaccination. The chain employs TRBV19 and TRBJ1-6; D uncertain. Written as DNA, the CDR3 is TGTGCCAGTAGTATTGCCATCATACGTAATTCACCCCTCCACTTT. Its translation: CASSIAIIRNSPLHF.